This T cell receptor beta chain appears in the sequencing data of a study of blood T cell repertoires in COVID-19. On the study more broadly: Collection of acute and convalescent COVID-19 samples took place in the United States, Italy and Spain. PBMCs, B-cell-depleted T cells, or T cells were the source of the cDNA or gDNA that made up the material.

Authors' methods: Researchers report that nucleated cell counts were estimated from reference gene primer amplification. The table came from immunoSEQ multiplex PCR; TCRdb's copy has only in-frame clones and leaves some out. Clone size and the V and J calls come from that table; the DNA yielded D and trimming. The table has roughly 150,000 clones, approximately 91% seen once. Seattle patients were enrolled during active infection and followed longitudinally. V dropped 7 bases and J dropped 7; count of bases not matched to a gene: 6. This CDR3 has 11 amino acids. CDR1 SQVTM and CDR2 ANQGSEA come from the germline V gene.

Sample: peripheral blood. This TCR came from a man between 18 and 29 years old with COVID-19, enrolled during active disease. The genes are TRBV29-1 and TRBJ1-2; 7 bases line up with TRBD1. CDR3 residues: CSGLQGSGYTF. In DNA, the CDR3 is TGCAGCGGTCTACAGGGGTCTGGCTACACCTTC.